This T cell receptor (beta chain) came from a study of blood T cells in healthy people across ages (dated by TCRdb to between 2014 and 2017). Looking at the study overall: In model experiments, template switching captured about one uniquely barcoded TCR beta cDNA molecule for every two T cells. Using deep sequencing normalized with unique cDNA molecular identifiers, the study measured how TCR beta repertoire diversity changes with age. The study analyzed two additional independent replicas of 1 million unique cDNA reads from the same blood draw for two donors, one aged 18 to 29 and one aged 80 or older. Donors were grouped into four age groups: young (average 16 years), middle-aged (about 38), aged (about 60) and long-lived (approximately 75).

The receptor library was made with 5' RACE. These reads were obtained on an Illumina HiSeq 2500. A second PCR of roughly 7 to 12 cycles was run with a J-beta primer mix and a sample-barcoded 5' primer. Each TCR beta cDNA molecule received a unique molecular identifier from a template-switch 5' adaptor carrying 12 random nucleotides. Each sample yielded at least 2.5 million CDR3-containing paired-end reads. All of the RNA was converted into first-strand cDNA using the Mint cDNA synthesis kit, with a TRBC-specific oligonucleotide serving as the primer. All cDNA was treated with uracil-DNA glycosylase and then went through a first 18-cycle PCR with the universal primers M1SS and BC2_uni_R. Under the source paper's analysis protocol: For normalization, 1 million high-quality reads were randomly selected from each sample, with every read carrying a distinct molecular identifier. Instead of being binned into consensus sequences, reads that shared molecular identifiers were thrown out. MiTCR, set to a Q25 quality threshold and the strictest error-elimination algorithm, was used for CDR3 identification, clonotype clustering and error correction. A nonparametric unseen species model using Euler transformation provided a lower-bound estimate of total TCR beta diversity. TCRdb redid the processing of the public reads, applying fastp at Q25 and MiXCR, and retained in-frame beta chains. When rows share a CDR3 protein, they turn into one entry using the most common DNA and genes. TCRdb, rather than the study authors, made the V and J calls. The sample table holds about 570,000 distinct CDR3 sequences, of which about a quarter were seen once. Of the sample, 3% to 4.5% is held by the ten largest clones.

Ten or more counts support this clonotype. Its antigen remains unidentified. Per-nucleotide qualities are absent, and no much larger clonotype sits a single base away. Paper-wide results and their limitations: As age increased, observed TCR beta diversity per million T cells dropped in a roughly linear way, and a significant reduction was already evident by age about 40. Estimates of total diversity from one million sequenced T cells were regarded as lower bounds and underestimates. Compared with the aged group, more naive CD4+ T cells, fewer expanded clones and increased TCR diversity were shown by the long-lived group, suggesting age selection. Because donor CMV infection status was unknown, age-related changes in expanded clonotypes were potentially confounded. There was a strong correlation between observed TCR beta diversity and the percentage of naive T cells measured by flow cytometry. Since profiling was done on bulk unsorted PBMCs, naive and antigen-experienced compartments could not be conclusively compared.

The donors were about 40 Caucasian individuals from Russia, aged 6 to 90 years, who were systemically healthy. Roughly 10 milliliters of peripheral blood were collected from each donor into EDTA-treated Vacutainer tubes. Ficoll-Paque density-gradient centrifugation was used to isolate PBMCs, with at least 7 million obtained per sample. Trizol reagent was used to extract total RNA from the PBMCs, yielding at least 5 micrograms per sample. For every donor, flow cytometry on a PBMC aliquot measured the percentage of naive CD45RAhigh/CD27high T cells. The same sample was also used in a study of T cells of mothers and their children. According to the second study: Nine systemically healthy Caucasian individuals, comprising three mothers and their six children, were included as donors. cDNA synthesis consumed the entire amount of extracted RNA, loaded at around 1.5 ug RNA in each 15 ul reaction. In the second PCR, the M1S primer added sample barcodes and 2-4 random nucleotides. Over 8 million TCR beta CDR3 reads were obtained for each mother, and approximately 2.9 million reads were obtained for each child. Thymic selection similarly shapes TCR recombination output in related and unrelated pairs, with minor effect from inherited differences. Normalized repertoire overlap in related mother-child pairs was always slightly higher than in unrelated mother-child pairs, but the difference was never significant. No persistent microchimeric T cell clones were found, with a detection sensitivity of around 100 clones per million clonotypes. The study used deep NGS to compare TCR beta repertoires of mothers and children, seeking features distinguishing related mother-child pairs from unrelated individuals. The mean age was roughly 40 +/- 4 years for the mothers and around 10 +/- 4 years for the children. After adapters were ligated using NEBNext reagents, the libraries underwent 100+100 nt paired-end sequencing on an Illumina HiSeq 2000. To prevent cross-contamination, the mother and child libraries were prepared one month apart and sequenced in separate runs. For each donor, somewhere between about 450,000 and 2,000,000 distinct TCR beta clonotypes were identified. Naive TCR beta clonotypes were estimated from low-frequency clonotypes matched to each donor's FACS-determined naive share, without sorting.

Sequencing was performed on blood. The clonotype originates from a boy aged 2 to 10 in good health.

The CDR3 protein: CATSRVGEQFF. The nucleotides read TGTGCCACCAGCAGAGTAGGCGAGCAGTTCTTC. In this chain, TRBV15 is recombined with TRBJ2-1; confidence is insufficient to name the D gene. Taken from the germline V gene (reference sequence), the CDR1 and CDR2 loops are LNHNV and YYDKDF. V is cut by 1 base and J by 10 bases, and the space between the germline ends is 5 bases. The CDR3 covers 11 residues, taking in both the cysteine and the phenylalanine. The kept DNA is CDR3 alone, 33 bases in frame from the first base.